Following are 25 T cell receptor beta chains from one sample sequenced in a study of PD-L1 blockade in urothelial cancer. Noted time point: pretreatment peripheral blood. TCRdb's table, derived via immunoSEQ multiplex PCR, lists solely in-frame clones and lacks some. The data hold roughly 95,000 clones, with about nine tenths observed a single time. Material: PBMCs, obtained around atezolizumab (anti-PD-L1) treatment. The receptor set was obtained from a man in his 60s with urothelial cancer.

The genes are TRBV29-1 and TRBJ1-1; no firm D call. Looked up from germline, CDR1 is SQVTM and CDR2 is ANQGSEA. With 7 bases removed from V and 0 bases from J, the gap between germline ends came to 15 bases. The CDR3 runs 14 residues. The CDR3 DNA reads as TGCAGCGCATCGCTGGGAGGGATGAACACTGAAGCTTTCTTT. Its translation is CSASLGGMNTEAFF.

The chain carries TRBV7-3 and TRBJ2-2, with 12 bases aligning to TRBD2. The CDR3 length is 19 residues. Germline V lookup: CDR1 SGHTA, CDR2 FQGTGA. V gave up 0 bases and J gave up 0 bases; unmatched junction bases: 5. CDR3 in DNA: TGTGCCAGCAGCTTAACGTCTAGCGGGGGGGCGGCGAACACCGGGGAGCTGTTTTTT. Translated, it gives CASSLTSSGGAANTGELFF.

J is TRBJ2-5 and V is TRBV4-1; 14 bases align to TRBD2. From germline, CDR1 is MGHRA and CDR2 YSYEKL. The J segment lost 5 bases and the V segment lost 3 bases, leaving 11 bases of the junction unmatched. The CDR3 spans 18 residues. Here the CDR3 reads CASSQDKTSGGAAETQYF. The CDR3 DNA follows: TGCGCCAGCAGCCAGGACAAGACTAGCGGGGGGGCCGCGGAGACCCAGTACTTC.

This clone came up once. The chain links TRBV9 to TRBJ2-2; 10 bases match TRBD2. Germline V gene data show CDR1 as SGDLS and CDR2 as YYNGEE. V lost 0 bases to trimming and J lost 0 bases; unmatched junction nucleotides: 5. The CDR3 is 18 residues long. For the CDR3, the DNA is TGTGCCAGCAGCGTAGGTCTAGCGGGGGACGCGAACACCGGGGAGCTGTTTTTT. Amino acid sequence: CASSVGLAGDANTGELFF. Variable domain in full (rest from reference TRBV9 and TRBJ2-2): DSGVTQTPKHLITATGQRVTLRCSPRSGDLSVYWYQQSLDQGLQFLIQYYNGEERAKGNILERFSAQQFPDLHSELNLSSLELGDSALYFCASSVGLAGDANTGELFFGEGSRLTVL.

Here the CDR3 DNA reads TGTGCCAGCAGCGCTCAGGGGGTCTCTGGGGCCAACGTCCTGACTTTC. It specifies CASSAQGVSGANVLTF. V and J are TRBV6-6 and TRBJ2-6, with 7 bases fitting TRBD1. The CDR3 has 16 residues. V was pared by 6 bases and J by 0 bases, with 5 bases of the junction left unmatched. Germline lookup yields CDR1 MNHNY and CDR2 SVGAGI (reference sequence).

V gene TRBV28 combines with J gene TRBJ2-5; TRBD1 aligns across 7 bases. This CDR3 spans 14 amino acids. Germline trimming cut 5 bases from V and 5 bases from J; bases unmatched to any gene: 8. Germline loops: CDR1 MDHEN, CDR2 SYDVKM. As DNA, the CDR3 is TGTGCCAGCAGTCCAGGGGGAGCTGGGGAGACCCAGTACTTC. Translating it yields CASSPGGAGETQYF.

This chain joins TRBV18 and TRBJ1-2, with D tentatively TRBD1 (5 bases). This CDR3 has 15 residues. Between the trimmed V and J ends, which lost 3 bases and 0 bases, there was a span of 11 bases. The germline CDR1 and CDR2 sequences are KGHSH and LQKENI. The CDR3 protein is CASSPQTDPNYGYTF. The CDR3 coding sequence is TGTGCCAGCTCACCGCAGACAGACCCTAACTATGGCTACACCTTC.

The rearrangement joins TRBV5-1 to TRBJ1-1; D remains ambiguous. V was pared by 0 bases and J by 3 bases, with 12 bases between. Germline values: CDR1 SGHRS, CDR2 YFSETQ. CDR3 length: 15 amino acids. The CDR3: CASSLEAYLYTEAFF. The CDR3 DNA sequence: TGCGCCAGCAGCTTGGAAGCGTATCTTTACACTGAAGCTTTCTTT.

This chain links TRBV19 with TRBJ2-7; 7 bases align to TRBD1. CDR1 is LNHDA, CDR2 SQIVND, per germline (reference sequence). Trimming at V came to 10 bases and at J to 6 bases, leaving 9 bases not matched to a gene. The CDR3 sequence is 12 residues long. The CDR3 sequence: CATSGGWSEQYF. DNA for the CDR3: TGTGCCACCTCAGGGGGTTGGAGCGAGCAGTACTTC.

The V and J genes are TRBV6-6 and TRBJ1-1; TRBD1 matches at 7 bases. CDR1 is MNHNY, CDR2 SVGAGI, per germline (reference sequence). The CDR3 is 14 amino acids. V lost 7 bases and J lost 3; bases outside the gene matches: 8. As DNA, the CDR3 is TGTGCCAGCAACAGACAGGGAGGTGACACTGAAGCTTTCTTT. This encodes CASNRQGGDTEAFF.

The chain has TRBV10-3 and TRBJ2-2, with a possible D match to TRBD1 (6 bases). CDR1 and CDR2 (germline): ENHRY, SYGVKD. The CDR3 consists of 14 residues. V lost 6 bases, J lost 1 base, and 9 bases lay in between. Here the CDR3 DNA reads TGTGCCATCAGAAGGACAGAGAACACCGGGGAGCTGTTTTTT. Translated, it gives CAIRRTENTGELFF.

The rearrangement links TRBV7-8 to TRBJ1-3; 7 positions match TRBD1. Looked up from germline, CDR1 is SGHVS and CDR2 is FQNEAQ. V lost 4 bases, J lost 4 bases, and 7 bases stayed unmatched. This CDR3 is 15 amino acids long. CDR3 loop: CASSYYRGMGNTIYF. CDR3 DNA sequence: TGTGCCAGCAGCTACTACAGGGGAATGGGAAACACCATATATTTT.

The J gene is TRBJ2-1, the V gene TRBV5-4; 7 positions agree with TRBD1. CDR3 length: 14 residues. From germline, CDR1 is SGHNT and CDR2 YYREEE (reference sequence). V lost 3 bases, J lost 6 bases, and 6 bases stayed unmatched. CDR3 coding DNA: TGTGCCAGCAGCTCCCGGACAGGCCGCAATGAGCAGTTCTTC. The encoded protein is CASSSRTGRNEQFF.

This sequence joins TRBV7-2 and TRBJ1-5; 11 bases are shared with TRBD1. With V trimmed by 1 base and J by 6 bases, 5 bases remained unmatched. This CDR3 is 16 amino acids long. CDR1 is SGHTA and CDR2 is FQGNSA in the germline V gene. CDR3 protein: CASSLGWTGGRQPQHF. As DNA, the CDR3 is TGTGCCAGCAGCTTAGGGTGGACAGGGGGCCGTCAGCCCCAGCATTTT.

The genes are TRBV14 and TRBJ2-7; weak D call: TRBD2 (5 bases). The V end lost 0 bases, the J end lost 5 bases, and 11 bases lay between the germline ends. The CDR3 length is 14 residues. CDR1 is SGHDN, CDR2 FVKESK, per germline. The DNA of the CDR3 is TGTGCCAGCAGCCAAGATTCGGGGTATAACGAGCAGTACTTC. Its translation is CASSQDSGYNEQYF. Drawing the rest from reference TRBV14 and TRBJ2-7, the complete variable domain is EAGVTQFPSHSVIEKGQTVTLRCDPISGHDNLYWYRRVMGKEIKFLLHFVKESKQDESGMPNNRFLAERTGGTYSTLKVQPAELEDSGVYFCASSQDSGYNEQYFGPGTRLTVT.

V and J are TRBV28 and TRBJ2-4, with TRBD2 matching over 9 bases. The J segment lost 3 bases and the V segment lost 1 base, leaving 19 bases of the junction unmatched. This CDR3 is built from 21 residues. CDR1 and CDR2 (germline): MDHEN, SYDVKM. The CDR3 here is CASSLSGVAGVSRRGKNIQYF. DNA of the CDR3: TGTGCCAGCAGTTTATCTGGGGTAGCGGGAGTCAGTCGTCGCGGCAAAAACATTCAGTACTTC.

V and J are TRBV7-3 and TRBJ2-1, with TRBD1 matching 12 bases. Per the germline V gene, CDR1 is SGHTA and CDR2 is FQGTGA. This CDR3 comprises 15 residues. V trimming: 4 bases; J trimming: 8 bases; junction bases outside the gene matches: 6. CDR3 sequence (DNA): TGTGCCAGCAGCTCCGGGACAGGGGGCTCCTATGAGCAGTTCTTC. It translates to CASSSGTGGSYEQFF.

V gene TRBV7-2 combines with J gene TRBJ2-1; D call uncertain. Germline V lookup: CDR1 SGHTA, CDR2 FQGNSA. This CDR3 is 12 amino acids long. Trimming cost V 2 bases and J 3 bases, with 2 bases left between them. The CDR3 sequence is CASSLYYNEQFF. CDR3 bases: TGTGCCAGCAGCTTATACTACAATGAGCAGTTCTTC.

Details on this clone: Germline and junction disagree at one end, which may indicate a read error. The CDR3 DNA follows: TGTGCTAGCAGCCGAGACAGGGGGCCAGAGACCCAGTACTTC. Protein sequence: CASSRDRGPETQYF. The chain uses TRBV7-7 and TRBJ2-5, with 10 bases fitting TRBD1. The CDR3 is 14 amino acids. Germline loops: CDR1 SSHAT, CDR2 FNYEAQ (reference sequence).

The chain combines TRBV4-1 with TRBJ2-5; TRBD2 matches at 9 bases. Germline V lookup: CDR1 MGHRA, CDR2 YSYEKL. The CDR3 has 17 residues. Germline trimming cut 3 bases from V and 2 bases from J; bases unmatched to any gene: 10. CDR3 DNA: TGCGCCAGCAGCCATGGGTTGGCGGGGGGGGAACAAGAGACCCAGTACTTC. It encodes CASSHGLAGGEQETQYF.

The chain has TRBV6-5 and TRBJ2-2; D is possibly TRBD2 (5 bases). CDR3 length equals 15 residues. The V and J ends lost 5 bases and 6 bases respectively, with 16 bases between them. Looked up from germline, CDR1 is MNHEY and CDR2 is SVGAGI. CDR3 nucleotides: TGTGCCAGCAGTGCTCCGAGGGCGTATCCCGGGGAGCTGTTTTTT. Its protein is CASSAPRAYPGELFF.

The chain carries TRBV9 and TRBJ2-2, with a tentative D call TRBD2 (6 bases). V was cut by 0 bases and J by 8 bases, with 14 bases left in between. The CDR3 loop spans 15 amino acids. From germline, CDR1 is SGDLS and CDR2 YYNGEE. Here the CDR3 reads CASSVELAGRGELFF. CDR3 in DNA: TGTGCCAGCAGCGTAGAACTAGCCGGCCGGGGGGAGCTGTTTTTT.

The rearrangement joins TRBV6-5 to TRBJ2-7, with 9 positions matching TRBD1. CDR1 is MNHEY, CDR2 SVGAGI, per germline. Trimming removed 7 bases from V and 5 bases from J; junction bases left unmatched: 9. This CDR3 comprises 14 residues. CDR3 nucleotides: TGTGCCAGCACCGGGGGACAGGGCACGGACGAGCAGTACTTC. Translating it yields CASTGGQGTDEQYF.

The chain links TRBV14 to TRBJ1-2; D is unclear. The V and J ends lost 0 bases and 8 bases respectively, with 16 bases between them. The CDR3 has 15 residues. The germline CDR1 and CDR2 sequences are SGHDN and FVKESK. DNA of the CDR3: TGTGCCAGCAGCCAAGATCGTGTCGGGGTGAGGGGCTACACCTTC. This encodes CASSQDRVGVRGYTF.

DNA for the CDR3: TGCGCCAGCAGCCCCAGGGGGCCAAGCACAGATACGCAGTATTTT. Translating it yields CASSPRGPSTDTQYF. The chain recombines TRBV5-1 with TRBJ2-3; 8 bases match TRBD1. CDR1 and CDR2 from the germline V gene are SGHRS and YFSETQ. The CDR3 is 15 residues long. J lost 0 bases, V lost 4 bases, and 4 bases had no gene match.